The TCR beta chain under discussion was sequenced for a study of glioma-infiltrating T cells after dendritic cell vaccination. This sample's time point: after dendritic cell vaccination, including at tumor progression/relapse. Selection required adequate fresh-frozen tumor tissue plus more than two years' survival data. Primers: 60 V beta forward and 13 J beta reverse. Some clones are missing from TCRdb's copy, which holds only in-frame ones; the method was immunoSEQ multiplex PCR. Among tens of thousands of clones listed, more than 70% were seen once. The receptor comes from a human donor with glioblastoma. This sample comprised blood, obtained after dendritic cell vaccination.

The CDR3 coding sequence is TGTGCCAGCAGCCAAAGCCAGCGGGGCCGACAAGAGACCCAGTACTTC. The encoded protein is CASSQSQRGRQETQYF. The J gene is TRBJ2-5, the V gene TRBV27; 7 bases align to TRBD2. This CDR3 comprises 16 residues. J was trimmed by 2 bases and V by 6 bases; bases with no gene match: 12. Per germline, CDR1 MNHEY and CDR2 SMNVEV (reference sequence).